The 2 T cell receptor beta chains reported below all come from one sample, sequenced in a study of spatial heterogeneity in lung cancer. Broader study findings: Intratumoral expanded alpha and beta TCR counts were found to track tumor mutation counts.

The time point denotes: sample taken at primary tumor resection. No antigen has been assigned to these receptors. Using its own MiXCR run on the 5' RACE reads, TCRdb lists one record per CDR3 protein. This repertoire shows about 24,000 distinct CDR3 sequences, 8.8% found once; its top ten account for approximately 7.5%. The specimen was lung tumor tissue, collected at surgery. The receptors shown here come from a male donor with early-stage non-small cell lung cancer.

This clonotype was counted many times. J is TRBJ1-3 and V is TRBV7-9, with a weak D call TRBD1 (5 bases). This CDR3 region has 12 residues. V was clipped by 2 bases and J by 9 bases, with 8 bases between them. CDR1 is SEHNR, CDR2 FQNEAQ, per germline (reference sequence). This chain's CDR3 is CASSLQGPTIYF. In DNA, the CDR3 is TGTGCCAGCAGCTTACAGGGACCCACCATATATTTT.

This clonotype was counted many times. J is TRBJ1-2 and V is TRBV3-1; D is uncertain. In germline, CDR1 is LGHDT, CDR2 YNNKEL (reference sequence). Trimming stripped 1 base from V and 9 bases from J, with 12 bases between. The CDR3 has 13 amino acids. CDR3: CASSQVPDTRYTF. CDR3 nucleotide sequence: TGTGCCAGCAGCCAAGTTCCCGACACCCGCTACACCTTC.